The sequence of this T cell receptor (beta chain) was determined in a study of T cell repertoires and leukemia-associated antigens (dated 2019 in TCRdb). A note on the overall study: Each sample yielded about 5.1 to 6.6 million read pairs and about 3.3 to 5.0 million effective reads, 15 million to 20 million effective reads overall. Paper-wide results and their limitations: No significant differences among the four groups were observed in the numbers of Vbeta genes (around 57), Jbeta genes (14), VDJ rearrangements, or unique CDR3s. Antigen specificity and function of the expanded clones were not tested directly and required further investigation.

Total RNA was extracted from the cultured T cells using TRIzol reagent. TCRbeta libraries were amplified from RNA using 5' rapid amplification of cDNA ends (5'RACE). Library concentration and integrity were checked with Qubit, an Agilent instrument, and quantitative PCR before sequencing. A commercial service provider sequenced the qualified libraries on Illumina HiSeq or MiSeq. As for the authors' bioinformatics: TCR sequences in each sample were identified with MiXCR version 1.8.2. For a clone to count as qualified, its CDR3 had to be longer than four amino acids, its nucleotide length had to be in-frame, and the clone could not contain a stop codon. An effective read was defined as a read containing the complete CDR3 structure. RT-PCR with 24 Vbeta primers, GeneScan spectratyping, and Sanger sequencing were used to validate the expanded clones. TCRdb trimmed the raw reads at Q25, called clones with MiXCR and kept productive beta chains. Identical CDR3 proteins give one entry, which carries the most common genes and DNA. The V and J calls reflect TCRdb's pipeline rather than the authors' work. This sample is represented by 11,000 or so distinct CDR3 sequences; approximately 42% of them were singletons. The top ten clones comprise under 35% of the sample.

CD3+ T cells were first rested overnight at about 2.5 million cells/mL in RPMI 1640 without fetal bovine serum. Following the manufacturer's instructions, MACS immunomagnetic beads were used to pull CD3+ T cells out of the PBMCs. This clonotype is described as medium-sized (0.01 to 0.1%). The clone's antigen remains unknown. No base quality values were provided; no much bigger clone lies one nucleotide off. The TCR comes from a female donor in good health. Sequencing was performed on CD3+ T cells sorted from blood and cultured.

CDR3 sequence: CASSPGRLNTEAFF. The nucleotide sequence is TGTGCCAGCAGTCCCGGACGGTTGAACACTGAAGCTTTCTTT. This chain is built from TRBV27 and TRBJ1-1, with the D gene too uncertain to name. The germline V gene (reference sequence) supplies CDR1 MNHEY and CDR2 SMNVEV. The CDR3 sequence holds 14 residues, the cysteine and phenylalanine included. This entry keeps only the CDR3 DNA: 42 bases, framed from base 1. V is reduced by 5 bases and J by 0 bases, leaving a spacing of 10 bases between them.